These 18 T cell receptor beta chains came from one sample sequenced in a study of T cells in Graves' hyperthyroidism and ophthalmopathy. RNA transcripts yielded amplified TCR beta CDR3 regions. TCR CDR3 underwent first-round RT-PCR with the HTBI primer set. TCRdb reanalysed the multiplex PCR reads using MiXCR and keeps one entry per CDR3 protein. Altogether 730,000 or so distinct CDR3 sequences are present, 18% being singletons, with the ten largest covering over 15%. The sequencing input was blood. Receptors were obtained from a woman aged 45-65 years with Graves' hyperthyroidism that later progressed to Graves' ophthalmopathy.

This sequence joins TRBV6-6 and TRBJ2-2, with D perhaps matching TRBD2 (7 bases). Per germline, CDR1 MNHNY and CDR2 SVGAGI (reference sequence). The CDR3 length is 17 residues. The V gene lost 0 bases and the J gene lost 4 bases, with 15 bases spanning the gap. The CDR3 DNA reads as TGTGCCAGCAGTTACTCCAGTGGGGGGGCTTTCACCGGGGAGCTGTTTTTT. Translated: CASSYSSGGAFTGELFF.

V gene TRBV12-3 or TRBV12-4 combines with J gene TRBJ2-1; 7 bases are shared with TRBD1. Unmatched junction bases numbered 11, after V lost 7 bases and J lost 2 bases. The CDR3 sequence is 16 residues long. CDR3 DNA sequence: TGTGCCAGCATCGCCCCTGGGACAGCCACCTACAATGAGCAGTTCTTC. Translation gives CASIAPGTATYNEQFF.

The chain carries TRBV25-1 and TRBJ1-3, with D unresolved. Germline V CDR1 and CDR2: MGHDK, SYGVNS. CDR3 length: 16 amino acids. V shed 3 bases and J shed 0 bases, with 12 bases lying between them. The CDR3 reads CASSERPPSSGNTIYF. CDR3 coding DNA: TGTGCCAGCAGTGAGCGGCCGCCGAGCTCTGGAAACACCATATATTTT.

The V gene is TRBV27, the J gene TRBJ2-7; 9 bases match TRBD1. The CDR3 totals 15 residues. The germline V gene has CDR1 MNHEY and CDR2 SMNVEV (reference sequence). V shed 4 bases and J 4 bases; nucleotides not matched to a gene: 8. The CDR3 sequence: CASSSPTGGMYEQYF. DNA of the CDR3: TGTGCCAGCAGTTCCCCGACAGGGGGGATGTACGAGCAGTACTTC.

The rearrangement joins TRBV10-3 to TRBJ2-3; 9 nucleotides agree with TRBD2. Germline V CDR1 and CDR2: ENHRY, SYGVKD. The CDR3 contains 15 residues. V lost 4 bases to trimming and J lost 2 bases; unmatched junction nucleotides: 4. CDR3 region: CAISVSGSNTDTQYF. In DNA, the CDR3 is TGTGCCATCAGTGTTAGCGGGAGCAACACAGATACGCAGTATTTT.

The sample holds many counts of this clonotype. The chain carries TRBV13 and TRBJ2-1; 9 bases fit TRBD2. This CDR3 comprises 18 residues. Germline lookup yields CDR1 PRHDT and CDR2 FYEKMQ (reference sequence). J lost 3 bases, V lost 1 base, and 10 bases had no gene match. DNA of the CDR3: TGTGCCAGCAGCTTAGTGGCTAGCGGGGCCCGAGTCTACAATGAGCAGTTCTTC. Protein sequence: CASSLVASGARVYNEQFF.

This clonotype has a count of ten or more. V is TRBV7-3 and J is TRBJ2-3; D may match TRBD1 or TRBD2 (6 bases each). The CDR3 loop spans 14 amino acids. Trimming pared 4 bases from V and 6 bases from J, leaving 14 bases between. Germline V gene lookup returns CDR1 SGHTA and CDR2 FQGTGA. CDR3 residues: CASSSSRGLDTQYF. The CDR3 DNA follows: TGTGCCAGCAGCTCCTCCCGGGGGCTGGATACGCAGTATTTT.

This sequence joins TRBV29-1 and TRBJ1-2, with TRBD1 matching 7 bases. Per the germline V gene, CDR1 is SQVTM and CDR2 is ANQGSEA. The length of the CDR3 is 16 residues. The ends lost 3 bases at V and 4 bases at J; junction bases unmatched: 14. Here the CDR3 reads CSVDAGRGQPVYGYTF. The CDR3 bases are TGCAGCGTTGATGCAGGTCGGGGACAGCCCGTCTATGGCTACACCTTC.

V is TRBV5-1 and J is TRBJ1-6, with a weak D call TRBD1 (5 bases). This CDR3 has 14 residues. The germline CDR1 and CDR2 sequences are SGHRS and YFSETQ. V was cut by 3 bases and J by 8 bases, with 12 bases left in between. In DNA form, the CDR3 reads TGCGCCAGCAGCTCTAGGGGACGGGATTCACCCCTCCACTTT. Translating it yields CASSSRGRDSPLHF. Together with reference TRBV5-1 and TRBJ1-6, the CDR3 gives the full variable domain: KAGVTQTPRYLIKTRGQQVTLSCSPISGHRSVSWYQQTPGQGLQFLFEYFSETQRNKGNFPGRFSGRQFSNSRSEMNVSTLELGDSALYLCASSSRGRDSPLHFGNGTRLTVT.

This clonotype was picked up a small number of times. The DNA for the CDR3 is TGTGCCAGGCCGGTGTACGAAGGGGAACGGGTGGTGACCGGGGAGCTGTTTTTT. Amino acids: CARPVYEGERVVTGELFF. V usage is TRBV7-2 and J usage is TRBJ2-2; tentative D call: TRBD1 (5 bases). CDR1 and CDR2 from the germline V gene are SGHTA and FQGNSA. V was cut by 9 bases and J by 5 bases, with 28 bases left in between. The CDR3 contains 18 residues.

This clonotype came up a few times. The gene calls are TRBV3-1 and TRBJ1-1; D perhaps matches TRBD1 (6 bases). In germline, CDR1 is LGHDT, CDR2 YNNKEL (reference sequence). Trimming took off 3 bases at V and 12 bases at J, with 11 bases between the two ends. This CDR3 contains 11 residues. The CDR3 DNA sequence: TGTGCCAGCAGCCACACAGGGTTATCTTTCTTT. Encoded protein: CASSHTGLSFF.

The chain links TRBV19 to TRBJ1-2, with 12 bases lining up with TRBD1. The CDR3 is made up of 15 amino acids. CDR1 is LNHDA, CDR2 SQIVND, per germline (reference sequence). Trimming cost V 9 bases and J 4 bases; bases outside gene matches: 9. CDR3 coding DNA: TGTGCCAGCGGGGGACAGGGGGCGAATCCCTATGGCTACACCTTC. Its translation is CASGGQGANPYGYTF.

There are a few counts of this clonotype. The CDR3 is CASRAPGQTSDTQYF. For the CDR3, the DNA is TGTGCCAGTAGGGCTCCGGGACAAACCTCAGATACGCAGTATTTT. V is TRBV19 and J is TRBJ2-3; the D gene is possibly TRBD1 (6 bases). V was clipped by 6 bases and J by 4 bases, with 17 bases between them. The CDR3 loop spans 15 amino acids. CDR1 is LNHDA and CDR2 is SQIVND in the germline V gene (reference sequence).

The sample holds many counts of this clonotype. The chain carries TRBV30 and TRBJ2-5, with a tentative D call TRBD2 (5 bases). The CDR3 loop spans 13 amino acids. CDR1 is GTSNPN and CDR2 is SVGIG in the germline V gene (reference sequence). The ends were cut back, 5 bases at V and 5 bases at J, with 15 bases in the middle. The CDR3 sequence is CAWDRLNRETQYF. DNA for the CDR3: TGTGCCTGGGATCGACTAAATCGGGAGACCCAGTACTTC.

The chain combines TRBV5-6 with TRBJ1-3, with D unclear. From germline, CDR1 is SGHDT and CDR2 YYEEEE. Trimming stripped 1 base from V and 0 bases from J, with 11 bases between. The CDR3 loop spans 16 amino acids. The CDR3 coding sequence is TGTGCCAGCAGCTTGTGGTACGGCGACTCTGGAAACACCATATATTTT. Translation: CASSLWYGDSGNTIYF. The full variable domain, completed using reference TRBV5-6 and TRBJ1-3, is DAGVTQSPTHLIKTRGQQVTLRCSPKSGHDTVSWYQQALGQGPQFIFQYYEEEERQRGNFPDRFSGHQFPNYSSELNVNALLLGDSALYLCASSLWYGDSGNTIYFGEGSWLTVV.

The chain is built from TRBV6-1 and TRBJ2-1; maybe TRBD1 (5 bases). V lost 4 bases to trimming and J lost 1 base, with 8 bases between them. Germline CDR1 reads MNHNS; CDR2 reads SASEGT. This CDR3 has 14 residues. The CDR3 DNA reads TGTGCCAGCAGTGTCAGGGATTCCTACAATGAGCAGTTCTTC. It translates to CASSVRDSYNEQFF.

This clonotype was seen a handful of times. The V gene is TRBV19, the J gene TRBJ1-1; D is unresolved. Germline V gene data show CDR1 as LNHDA and CDR2 as SQIVND (reference sequence). V was pared by 5 bases and J by 1 base, with 14 bases between. The CDR3 is 15 amino acids. CDR3 bases: TGTGCCAGTAGTTTGTCCCGGGGTACGAACACTGAAGCTTTCTTT. It yields the protein CASSLSRGTNTEAFF.

This chain links TRBV7-6 with TRBJ1-2; possible D gene TRBD1, 6 bases. CDR3 size: 15 residues. V was cut by 2 bases and J by 4 bases, with 14 bases left in between. Germline V lookup: CDR1 SGHVS, CDR2 FNYEAQ. In nucleotides, the CDR3 is TGTGCCAGCAGCTTAAGAGGGGGGGTCGCCTATGGCTACACCTTC. Amino acid sequence: CASSLRGGVAYGYTF.